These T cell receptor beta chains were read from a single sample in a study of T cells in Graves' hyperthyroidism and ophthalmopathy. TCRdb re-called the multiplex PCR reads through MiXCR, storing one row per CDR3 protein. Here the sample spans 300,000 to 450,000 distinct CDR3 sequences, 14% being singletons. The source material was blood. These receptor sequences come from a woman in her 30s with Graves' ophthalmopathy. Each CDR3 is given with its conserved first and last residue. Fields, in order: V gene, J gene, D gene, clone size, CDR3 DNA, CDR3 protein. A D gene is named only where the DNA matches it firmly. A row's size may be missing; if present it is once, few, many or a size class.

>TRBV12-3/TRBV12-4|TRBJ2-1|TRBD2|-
TGTGCCAGCAGTTTCGGGACTAGTTCTAGTGAGCAGTTCTTC
CASSFGTSSSEQFF
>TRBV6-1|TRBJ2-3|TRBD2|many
TGTGCCAGCAGGTCGTACGGGGGGAGTTTCACAGATACGCAGTATTTT
CASRSYGGSFTDTQYF
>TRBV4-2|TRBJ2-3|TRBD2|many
TGTGCCAGCAGCCCGACTAGCGGGGGGGCTCGCACAGATACGCAGTATTTT
CASSPTSGGARTDTQYF
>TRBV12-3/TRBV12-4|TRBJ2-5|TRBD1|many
TGTGCCAGCAGTTTACCCCGGGACAGGGGTGTGACCCAGTACTTC
CASSLPRDRGVTQYF
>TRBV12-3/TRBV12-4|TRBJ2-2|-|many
TGTGCCAGCAGTTTAACACAGGGCGACACCGGGGAGCTGTTTTTT
CASSLTQGDTGELFF
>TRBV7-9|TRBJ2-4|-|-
TGTGCCAGCAGCTTAGGAGGGGTCGGCATTCAGTACTTC
CASSLGGVGIQYF
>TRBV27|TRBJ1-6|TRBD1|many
TGTGCCAGCAGTTTCTGGACAGGGGGAGATAATCCACCCCTCCACTTT
CASSFWTGGDNPPLHF
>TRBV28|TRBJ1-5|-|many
TGTGCCAGCAGTTTTTTGTCAGCTAATCAGCCCCAGCATTTT
CASSFLSANQPQHF
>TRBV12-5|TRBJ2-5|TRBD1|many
TGTGCTAGTGGTTCCGACAGGGGACTTCAAGAGACCCAGTACTTC
CASGSDRGLQETQYF
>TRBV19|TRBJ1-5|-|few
TGTGCCAGTAGTATAGCACAGGGCCCAAATCAGCCCCAGCATTTT
CASSIAQGPNQPQHF
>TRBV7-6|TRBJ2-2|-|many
TGTGCCAGCAACATGAACGGGGAGCTGTTTTTT
CASNMNGELFF
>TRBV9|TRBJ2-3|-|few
TGTGCCAGCAGCAAACAAAGCACAGATACGCAGTATTTT
CASSKQSTDTQYF
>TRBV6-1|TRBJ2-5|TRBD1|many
TGTGCCAGCAGTCCCGGGACAGGGGTCCAAGAGACCCAGTACTTC
CASSPGTGVQETQYF
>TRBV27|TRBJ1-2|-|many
TGTGCCTCTCGGTGGGGAAACTCTAACTATGGCTACACCTTC
CASRWGNSNYGYTF
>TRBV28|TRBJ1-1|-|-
TGTGCCAGCAGTTTACGGTACGGACACAGCATGGACTTGATCTTT
CASSLRYGHSMDLIF
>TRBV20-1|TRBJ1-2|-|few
TGCAGTGCTAGAGATACGCCAGACTATGGCTACACCTTC
CSARDTPDYGYTF
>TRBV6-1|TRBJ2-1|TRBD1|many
TGTGCCAGCAGTGTTACGACAGGGGTCAGTGTTGATGAGCAGTTCTTC
CASSVTTGVSVDEQFF
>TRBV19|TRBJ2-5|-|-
TGTGCCAGTAGTATGGGGCCCCCCGCCTCCGGGACCCAGTACTTC
CASSMGPPASGTQYF
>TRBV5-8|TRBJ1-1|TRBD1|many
TGTGCCAGCAGCGGACAGGACACTGAAGCTTTCTTT
CASSGQDTEAFF
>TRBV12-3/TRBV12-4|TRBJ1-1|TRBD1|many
TGTGCCACCGGGACAGTTAGCACTGAAGCTTTCTTT
CATGTVSTEAFF
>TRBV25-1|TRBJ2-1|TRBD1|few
TGTGCCAGCAGTGAATCTGGGGACAGGGGAGTCTCCTACAATGAGCAGTTCTTC
CASSESGDRGVSYNEQFF
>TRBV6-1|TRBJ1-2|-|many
TGTGCCAGCAGTGAAGGGGTCAGGGGTAACTATGGCTACACCTTC
CASSEGVRGNYGYTF
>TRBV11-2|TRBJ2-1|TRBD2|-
TGTGCCAGCAGCTTAGGGACTAGCGGGGGGTATTCTGGTGAGCAGTTCTTC
CASSLGTSGGYSGEQFF
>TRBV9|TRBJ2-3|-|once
TGTGCCAGCACCGAAGTAGCTACAGATACGCAGTATTTT
CASTEVATDTQYF
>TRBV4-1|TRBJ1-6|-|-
TGCGCCAGCAGCCCGAGTCCGGACAGCCGCTCACCCCTCCACTTT
CASSPSPDSRSPLHF
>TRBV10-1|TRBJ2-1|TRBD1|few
TGCGCCAGCAGTGGGGACAGGGGGAACTCCTACAATGAGCAGTTCTTC
CASSGDRGNSYNEQFF
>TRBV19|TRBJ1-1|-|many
TGTGCCAGTAGTGCCCAGTTCGCGACTGAAGCTTTCTTT
CASSAQFATEAFF
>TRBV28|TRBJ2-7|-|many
TGTGCCAGCAGTTTCGGGGAGCTCACCTACGAGCAGTACTTC
CASSFGELTYEQYF
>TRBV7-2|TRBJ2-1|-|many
TGTGCCAGCAGCTTCAGGAAGGGTCCCCTCGACAATGAGCAGTTCTTC
CASSFRKGPLDNEQFF